These 10 T cell receptor beta chains share one sample of origin, sequenced in a study of hypomethylating agent response in myelodysplastic syndrome. The table came from immunoSEQ multiplex PCR; TCRdb's copy has only in-frame clones and leaves some out. The sample carries over 8,000 clones, about 83% recorded once. Here the sequenced sample was bone marrow, taken before or after starting hypomethylating agent treatment for myelodysplastic syndrome (not recorded which). The receptors shown here come from a human donor with myelodysplastic syndrome.

The gene calls are TRBV19 and TRBJ2-1; TRBD2 aligns across 7 bases. V shed 6 bases and J 5 bases; nucleotides not matched to a gene: 7. The CDR3 sequence is 14 residues long. CDR1 and CDR2 (germline): LNHDA, SQIVND (reference sequence). CDR3 amino acids: CASSPGAGNNEQFF. CDR3 coding DNA: TGTGCCAGTAGCCCCGGAGCGGGGAACAATGAGCAGTTCTTC.

V gene TRBV28 combines with J gene TRBJ1-4; D unclear. This CDR3 has 12 residues. The V end lost 3 bases, the J end lost 8 bases, and 7 bases lay between the germline ends. The germline V gene encodes CDR1 MDHEN and CDR2 SYDVKM. CDR3 amino acids: CASSFSFEKLFF. CDR3 bases: TGTGCCAGCAGTTTCAGTTTCGAAAAACTGTTTTTT.

The chain is built from TRBV28 and TRBJ2-7; the D gene is possibly TRBD1 (5 bases). The CDR3 is 16 amino acids. Germline lookup yields CDR1 MDHEN and CDR2 SYDVKM. V was shortened by 3 bases and J by 2 bases, with 17 bases between the two germline ends. In nucleotides, the CDR3 is TGTGCCAGCAGTTTTTCTGCCTGGGGCGGAGCCTACGAGCAGTACTTC. This translates into CASSFSAWGGAYEQYF.

The chain recombines TRBV13 with TRBJ2-5, with D maybe TRBD2 (5 bases). With the DNA end fitting TRBJ2-7 better, the J assignment may be wrong. The CDR3 totals 13 residues. CDR1 is PRHDT, CDR2 FYEKMQ, per germline (reference sequence). The CDR3 loop reads CASSPGNSYEQYF. The CDR3 DNA reads TGTGCCAGCAGCCCCGGGAACTCCTACGAGCAGTACTTC.

The chain couples TRBV6-5 to TRBJ1-6, with 9 nucleotides matching TRBD1. The CDR3 is 15 amino acids. From germline, CDR1 is MNHEY and CDR2 SVGAGI. J gave up 10 bases and V 0 bases, and 4 bases lay outside the gene matches. Here the CDR3 DNA reads TGTGCCAGCAGTTACTCCGGGACAGGGAAATCACCCCTCCACTTT. It encodes CASSYSGTGKSPLHF.

The genes are TRBV5-1 and TRBJ1-1; D uncertain. The CDR3 spans 14 residues. V was shortened by 0 bases and J by 7 bases, with 13 bases between the two germline ends. The germline gives CDR1 SGHRS, CDR2 YFSETQ. As DNA, the CDR3 is TGCGCCAGCAGCTTGGACCGTTCAGTAGGTGAAGCTTTCTTT. This sequence encodes CASSLDRSVGEAFF.

The chain employs TRBV9 and TRBJ2-4; D possibly uses TRBD1 or TRBD2 (5 bases each). Trimming left V 0 bases short and J 2 bases short, with 18 bases between. The CDR3 contains 18 residues. Germline lookup yields CDR1 SGDLS and CDR2 YYNGEE. CDR3 protein: CASSVGGDRRSPKNIQYF. Here the CDR3 DNA reads TGTGCCAGCAGCGTAGGTGGGGACCGTCGAAGCCCCAAAAACATTCAGTACTTC.

The chain uses TRBV9 and TRBJ2-3; TRBD2 might be the D (6 bases). The germline V gene has CDR1 SGDLS and CDR2 YYNGEE. V lost 4 bases and J 2 bases, leaving 11 bases between the germline ends. There are 14 residues in the CDR3. CDR3 amino acids: CASSLDYYTDTQYF. The CDR3 region has the DNA TGTGCCAGCAGCCTGGACTACTACACAGATACGCAGTATTTT.

The chain links TRBV4-1 to TRBJ2-3; unclear D gene. The CDR3 loop spans 16 amino acids. Deletions cut 0 bases from V and 0 bases from J, with 10 bases between. CDR1 is MGHRA and CDR2 is YSYEKL in the germline V gene. The CDR3 DNA follows: TGCGCCAGCAGCCAAGAAGAGCTAAGAAGCACAGATACGCAGTATTTT. Protein product: CASSQEELRSTDTQYF.

The chain carries TRBV5-8 and TRBJ1-2; possible D gene TRBD1, 6 bases. V was clipped by 4 bases and J by 4 bases, with 11 bases between them. The germline gives CDR1 SGHTS, CDR2 YDEGEE. The CDR3 loop spans 13 amino acids. CDR3 region: CASSGQLLYGYTF. CDR3 DNA sequence: TGTGCCAGCAGCGGACAGTTACTCTATGGCTACACCTTC.